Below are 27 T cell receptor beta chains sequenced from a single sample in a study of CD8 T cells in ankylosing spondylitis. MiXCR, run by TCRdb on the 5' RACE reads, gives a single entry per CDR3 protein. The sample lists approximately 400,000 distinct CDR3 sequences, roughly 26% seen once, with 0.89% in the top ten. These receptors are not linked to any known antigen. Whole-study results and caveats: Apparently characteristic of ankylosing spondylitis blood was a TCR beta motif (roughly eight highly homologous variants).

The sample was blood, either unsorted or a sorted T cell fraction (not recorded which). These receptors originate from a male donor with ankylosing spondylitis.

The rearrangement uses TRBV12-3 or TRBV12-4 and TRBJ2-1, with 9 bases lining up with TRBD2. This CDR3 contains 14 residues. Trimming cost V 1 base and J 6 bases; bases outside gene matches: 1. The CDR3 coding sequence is TGTGCCAGCAGTTTAGGCGGGAGGGCCAATGAGCAGTTCTTC. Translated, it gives CASSLGGRANEQFF.

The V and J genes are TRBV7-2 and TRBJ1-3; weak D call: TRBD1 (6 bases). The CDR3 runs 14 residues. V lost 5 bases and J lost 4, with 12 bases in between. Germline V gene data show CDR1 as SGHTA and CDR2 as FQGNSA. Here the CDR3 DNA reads TGTGCCAGCAGCCTCCCAGGGGCGGGAAACACCATATATTTT. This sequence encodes CASSLPGAGNTIYF.

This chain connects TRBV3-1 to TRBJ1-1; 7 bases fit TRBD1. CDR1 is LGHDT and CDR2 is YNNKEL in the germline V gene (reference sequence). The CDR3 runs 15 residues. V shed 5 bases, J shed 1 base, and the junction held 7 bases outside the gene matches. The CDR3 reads CASSLAGGGNTEAFF. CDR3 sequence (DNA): TGTGCCAGCAGCTTGGCAGGGGGAGGGAACACTGAAGCTTTCTTT.

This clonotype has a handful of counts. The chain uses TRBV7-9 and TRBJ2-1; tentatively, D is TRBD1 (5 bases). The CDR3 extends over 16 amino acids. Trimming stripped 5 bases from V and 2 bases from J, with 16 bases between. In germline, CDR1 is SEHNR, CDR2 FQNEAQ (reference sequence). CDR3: CASSLRNGAAYNEQFF. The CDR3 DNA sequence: TGTGCCAGCAGCCTACGTAATGGGGCGGCCTACAATGAGCAGTTCTTC.

CDR3 amino acids: CATSDYGLAGGGNEQFF. The CDR3 DNA sequence: TGTGCCACCAGTGATTATGGACTAGCGGGAGGTGGAAATGAGCAGTTCTTC. This chain joins TRBV24-1 and TRBJ2-1; TRBD2 agrees at 14 bases. CDR3 size: 17 residues. J was trimmed by 7 bases and V by 2 bases; bases with no gene match: 6. Per germline, CDR1 KGHDR and CDR2 SFDVKD.

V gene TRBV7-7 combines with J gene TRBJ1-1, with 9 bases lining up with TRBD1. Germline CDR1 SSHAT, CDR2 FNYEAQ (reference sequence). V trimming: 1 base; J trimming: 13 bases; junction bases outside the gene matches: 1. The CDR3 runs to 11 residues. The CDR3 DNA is TGTGCCAGCAGCTTAGACAGGGGGCGTTTCTTT. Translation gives CASSLDRGRFF.

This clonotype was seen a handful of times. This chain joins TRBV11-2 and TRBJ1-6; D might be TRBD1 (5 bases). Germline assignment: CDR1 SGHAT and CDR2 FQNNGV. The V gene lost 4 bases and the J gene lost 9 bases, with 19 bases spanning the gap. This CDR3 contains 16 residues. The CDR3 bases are TGTGCCAGCAGCTGGGCCGCGGGCCTAAGGGGTTCACCCCTCCACTTT. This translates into CASSWAAGLRGSPLHF.

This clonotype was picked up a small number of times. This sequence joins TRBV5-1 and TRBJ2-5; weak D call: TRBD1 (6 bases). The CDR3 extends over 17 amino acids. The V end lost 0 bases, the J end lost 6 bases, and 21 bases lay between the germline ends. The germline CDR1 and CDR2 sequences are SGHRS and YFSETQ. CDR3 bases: TGCGCCAGCAGCTTGGGACATACCGGGCTGAGGGGGAAGACCCAGTACTTC. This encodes CASSLGHTGLRGKTQYF.

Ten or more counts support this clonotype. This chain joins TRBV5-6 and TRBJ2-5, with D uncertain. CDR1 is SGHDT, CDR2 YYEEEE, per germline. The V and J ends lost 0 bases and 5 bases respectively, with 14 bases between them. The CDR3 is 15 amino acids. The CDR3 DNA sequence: TGTGCCAGCAGCTTGGCCATGATTGATTTGGAGACCCAGTACTTC. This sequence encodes CASSLAMIDLETQYF.

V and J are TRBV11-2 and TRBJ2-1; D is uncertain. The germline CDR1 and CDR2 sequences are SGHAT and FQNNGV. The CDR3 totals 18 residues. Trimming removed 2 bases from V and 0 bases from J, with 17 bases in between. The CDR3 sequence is CASSLSSDGLSSYNEQFF. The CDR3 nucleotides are TGTGCCAGCAGCTTATCATCGGACGGCCTAAGCTCCTACAATGAGCAGTTCTTC.

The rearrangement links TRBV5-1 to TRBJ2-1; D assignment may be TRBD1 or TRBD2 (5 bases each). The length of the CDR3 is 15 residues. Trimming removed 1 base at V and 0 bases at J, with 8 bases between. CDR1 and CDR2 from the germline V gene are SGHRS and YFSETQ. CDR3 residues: CASSLRDHSYNEQFF. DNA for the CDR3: TGCGCCAGCAGCTTGCGGGACCACTCCTACAATGAGCAGTTCTTC. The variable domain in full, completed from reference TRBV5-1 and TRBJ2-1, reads KAGVTQTPRYLIKTRGQQVTLSCSPISGHRSVSWYQQTPGQGLQFLFEYFSETQRNKGNFPGRFSGRQFSNSRSEMNVSTLELGDSALYLCASSLRDHSYNEQFFGPGTRLTVL.

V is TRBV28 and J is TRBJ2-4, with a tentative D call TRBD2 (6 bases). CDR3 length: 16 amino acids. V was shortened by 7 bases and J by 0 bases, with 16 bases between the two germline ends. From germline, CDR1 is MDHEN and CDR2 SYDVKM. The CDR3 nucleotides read TGTGCCAGCACCCCGCGGGGTGTTCTAGCCAAAAACATTCAGTACTTC. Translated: CASTPRGVLAKNIQYF.

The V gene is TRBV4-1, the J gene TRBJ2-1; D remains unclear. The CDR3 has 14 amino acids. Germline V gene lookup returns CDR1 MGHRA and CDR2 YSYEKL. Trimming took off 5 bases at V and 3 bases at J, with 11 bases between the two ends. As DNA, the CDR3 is TGCGCCAGCAGCTTCGGTGACAACTACAATGAGCAGTTCTTC. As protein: CASSFGDNYNEQFF.

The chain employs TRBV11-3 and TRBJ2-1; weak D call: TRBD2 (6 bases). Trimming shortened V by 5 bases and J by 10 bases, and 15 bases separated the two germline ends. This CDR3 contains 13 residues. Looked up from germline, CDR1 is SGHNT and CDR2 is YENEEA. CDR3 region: CASSPGLRGEQFF. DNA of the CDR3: TGTGCCAGCAGCCCTGGACTACGAGGGGAGCAGTTCTTC.

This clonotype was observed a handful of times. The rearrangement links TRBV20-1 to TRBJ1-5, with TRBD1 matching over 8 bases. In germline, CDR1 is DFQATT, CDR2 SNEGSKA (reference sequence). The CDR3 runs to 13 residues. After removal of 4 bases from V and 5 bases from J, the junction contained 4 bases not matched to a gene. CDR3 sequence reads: CSAKQGGDQPQHF. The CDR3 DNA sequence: TGCAGTGCTAAACAGGGGGGTGATCAGCCCCAGCATTTT.

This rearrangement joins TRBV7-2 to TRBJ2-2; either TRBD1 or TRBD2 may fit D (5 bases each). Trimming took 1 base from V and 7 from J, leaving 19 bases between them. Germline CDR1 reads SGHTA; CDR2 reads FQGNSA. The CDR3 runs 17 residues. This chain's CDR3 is CASSLGVGTAYGGELFF. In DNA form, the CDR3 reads TGTGCCAGCAGCTTAGGGGTCGGGACCGCGTACGGCGGGGAGCTGTTTTTT.

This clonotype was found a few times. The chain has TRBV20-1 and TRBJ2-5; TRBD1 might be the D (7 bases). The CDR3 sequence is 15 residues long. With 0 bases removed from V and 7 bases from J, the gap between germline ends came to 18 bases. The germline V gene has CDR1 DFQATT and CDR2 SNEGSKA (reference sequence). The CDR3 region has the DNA TGCAGTGCTAGAGATAGGAGGGGGCAGCAGGGGACCCAGTACTTC. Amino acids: CSARDRRGQQGTQYF.

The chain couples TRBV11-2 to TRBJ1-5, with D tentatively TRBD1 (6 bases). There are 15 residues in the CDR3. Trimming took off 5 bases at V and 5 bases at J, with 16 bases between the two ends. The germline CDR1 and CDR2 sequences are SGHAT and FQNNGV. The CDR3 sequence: CASSLLGGPDQPQHF. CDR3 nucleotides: TGTGCCAGCAGCCTCCTCGGGGGGCCGGATCAGCCCCAGCATTTT.

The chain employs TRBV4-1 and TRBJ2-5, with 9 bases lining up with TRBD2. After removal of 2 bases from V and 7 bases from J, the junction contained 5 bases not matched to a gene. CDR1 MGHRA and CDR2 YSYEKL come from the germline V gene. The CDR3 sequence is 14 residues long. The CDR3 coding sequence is TGCGCCAGCAGCCAAAGACTAGCGGAGGGGACCCAGTACTTC. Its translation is CASSQRLAEGTQYF.

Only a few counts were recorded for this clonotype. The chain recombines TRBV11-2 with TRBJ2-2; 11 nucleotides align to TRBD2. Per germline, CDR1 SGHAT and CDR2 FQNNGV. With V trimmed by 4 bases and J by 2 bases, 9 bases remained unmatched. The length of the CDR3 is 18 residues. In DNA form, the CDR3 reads TGTGCCAGCAGCTCACCCCGTGGGACTAGCGGAAACACCGGGGAGCTGTTTTTT. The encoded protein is CASSSPRGTSGNTGELFF.

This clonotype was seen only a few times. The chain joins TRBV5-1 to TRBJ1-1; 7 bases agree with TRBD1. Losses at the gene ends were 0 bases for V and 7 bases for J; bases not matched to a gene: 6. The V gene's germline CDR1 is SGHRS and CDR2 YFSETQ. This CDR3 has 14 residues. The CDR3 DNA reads TGCGCCAGCAGCTTGGAGGGACAGAGCTATGAAGCTTTCTTT. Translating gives CASSLEGQSYEAFF.

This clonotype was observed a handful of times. CDR3 bases: TGCAGCGTTGATAGACAGGTGAACTATGGCTACACCTTC. Translated, it gives CSVDRQVNYGYTF. The rearrangement uses TRBV29-1 and TRBJ1-2; maybe TRBD1 (6 bases). The CDR3 runs to 13 residues. Trimming removed 3 bases from V and 2 bases from J, with 10 bases in between. Germline CDR1 is SQVTM and CDR2 is ANQGSEA.

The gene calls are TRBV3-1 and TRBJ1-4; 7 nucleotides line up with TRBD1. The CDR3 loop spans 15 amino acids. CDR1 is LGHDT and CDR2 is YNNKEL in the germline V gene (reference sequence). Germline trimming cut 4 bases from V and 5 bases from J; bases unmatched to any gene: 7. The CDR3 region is CASSLRDRGNEKLFF. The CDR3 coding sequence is TGTGCCAGCAGCCTAAGGGACAGAGGAAATGAAAAACTGTTTTTT.

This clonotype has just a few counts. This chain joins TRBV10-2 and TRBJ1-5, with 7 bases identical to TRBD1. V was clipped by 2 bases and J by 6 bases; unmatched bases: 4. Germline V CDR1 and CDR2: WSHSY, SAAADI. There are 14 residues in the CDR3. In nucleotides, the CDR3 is TGCGCCAGCAGTGAGGAGAGGGGGCCTCAGCCCCAGCATTTT. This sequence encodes CASSEERGPQPQHF.

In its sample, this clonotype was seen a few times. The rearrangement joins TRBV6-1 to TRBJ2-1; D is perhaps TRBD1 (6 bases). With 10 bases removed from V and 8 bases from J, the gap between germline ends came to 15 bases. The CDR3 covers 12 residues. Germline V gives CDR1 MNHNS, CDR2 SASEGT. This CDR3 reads CATKGTMDEQFF. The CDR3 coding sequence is TGTGCCACAAAGGGGACAATGGATGAGCAGTTCTTC.

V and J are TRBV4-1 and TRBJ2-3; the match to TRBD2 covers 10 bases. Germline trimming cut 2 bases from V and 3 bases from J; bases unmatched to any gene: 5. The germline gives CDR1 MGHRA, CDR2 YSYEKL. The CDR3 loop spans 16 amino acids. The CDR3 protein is CASSQITSGNTDTQYF. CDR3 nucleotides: TGCGCCAGCAGCCAAATAACTAGCGGGAATACAGATACGCAGTATTTT.

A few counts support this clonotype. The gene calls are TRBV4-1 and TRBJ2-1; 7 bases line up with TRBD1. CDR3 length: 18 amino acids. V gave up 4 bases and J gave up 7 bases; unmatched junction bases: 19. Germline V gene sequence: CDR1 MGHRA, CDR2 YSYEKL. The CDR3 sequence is CASSPVRDRGLQKNEQFF. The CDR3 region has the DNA TGCGCCAGCAGCCCGGTCCGGGACAGAGGTCTACAAAAGAATGAGCAGTTCTTC.